The 17 T cell receptor beta chains in this list originate from one sample, sequenced in a study of blood T cell repertoires in COVID-19 (dated by TCRdb to about 2020). Library prep was done by the immunoSEQ multiplex PCR assay. TCRdb retrieved this table from immuneACCESS and kept in-frame rearrangements only. Not all clones are present; in checked studies, unresolved V genes account for under half, and no reason is known for the remainder. The sample table contains a few hundred thousand clones; only one count was recorded for roughly 89% of them. The ten top clones hold about 9.4% of the sample. The specimen sequenced was PBMCs or T cells enriched from blood (not recorded which). These receptors were taken from a woman aged 50 to 60 who had recovered from COVID-19.

Details on this clone: Other DNA sequences in this specimen translate into the identical CDR3. The rearrangement links TRBV27 to TRBJ1-5, with 7 bases identical to TRBD1. This CDR3 has 14 residues. The V segment lost 2 bases and the J segment 2 bases; nucleotides outside the gene matches: 0. Germline CDR1 MNHEY, CDR2 SMNVEV (reference sequence). DNA for the CDR3: TGTGCCAGCAGTTTAGGACAGGGCAATCAGCCCCAGCATTTT. Protein: CASSLGQGNQPQHF.

This chain uses TRBV2 with TRBJ2-2, with TRBD2 matching over 11 bases. Trimming at V came to 6 bases and at J to 5 bases, leaving 8 bases not matched to a gene. CDR1 SNHLY and CDR2 FYNNEI come from the germline V gene. This CDR3 is built from 16 residues. CDR3: CASSVGSSGGTGELFF. DNA for the CDR3: TGTGCCAGCAGCGTAGGGTCTAGCGGGGGGACCGGGGAGCTGTTTTTT. Looking up the rest from reference TRBV2 and TRBJ2-2 gives the full variable domain: EPEVTQTPSHQVTQMGQEVILRCVPISNHLYFYWYRQILGQKVEFLVSFYNNEISEKSEIFDDQFSVERPDGSNFTLKIRSTKLEDSAMYFCASSVGSSGGTGELFFGEGSRLTVL.

The V call is TRBV5-1, the J call TRBJ2-1, with D possibly matching TRBD2 (6 bases). Germline values: CDR1 SGHRS, CDR2 YFSETQ. V was cut by 0 bases and J by 7 bases, with 23 bases left in between. The CDR3 totals 18 residues. The chain's CDR3 is CASSLAGGPWDLGNEQFF. CDR3 coding DNA: TGCGCCAGCAGCTTGGCCGGGGGACCCTGGGATTTGGGGAATGAGCAGTTCTTC.

This chain connects TRBV24-1 to TRBJ1-1, with D perhaps TRBD1 (6 bases). The germline CDR1 and CDR2 sequences are KGHDR and SFDVKD. V was pared by 3 bases and J by 6 bases, with 10 bases between. This CDR3 has 13 amino acids. CDR3 protein: CATSDAQGAEAFF. The DNA of the CDR3 is TGTGCCACCAGTGATGCACAGGGTGCTGAAGCTTTCTTT.

The CDR3 bases are TGCGCCAGCGCCCCGCCAGGACACGTTTACTACGAGCAGTACTTC. Its protein product is CASAPPGHVYYEQYF. The genes are TRBV5-1 and TRBJ2-7; D perhaps matches TRBD1 (5 bases). The CDR3 totals 15 residues. CDR1 SGHRS and CDR2 YFSETQ come from the germline V gene. The ends were cut back, 7 bases at V and 3 bases at J, with 20 bases in the middle.

The chain joins TRBV9 to TRBJ2-3; D remains unclear. From germline, CDR1 is SGDLS and CDR2 YYNGEE. The CDR3 length is 13 residues. Trimming left V 4 bases short and J 0 bases short, with 6 bases between. CDR3 region: CASSPSSTDTQYF. The CDR3 bases are TGTGCCAGCAGCCCCAGTAGCACAGATACGCAGTATTTT.

Only a few counts were recorded for this clone. The chain joins TRBV5-1 to TRBJ1-3; the D gene is possibly TRBD1 (5 bases). The CDR3 sequence is 13 residues long. From germline, CDR1 is SGHRS and CDR2 YFSETQ. Trimming left V 4 bases short and J 9 bases short, with 14 bases between. The chain's CDR3 is CASSQGLGGTIYF. The CDR3 DNA sequence: TGCGCCAGCAGCCAAGGCCTCGGGGGCACCATATATTTT. Together with reference TRBV5-1 and TRBJ1-3, the CDR3 gives the full variable domain: KAGVTQTPRYLIKTRGQQVTLSCSPISGHRSVSWYQQTPGQGLQFLFEYFSETQRNKGNFPGRFSGRQFSNSRSEMNVSTLELGDSALYLCASSQGLGGTIYFGEGSWLTVV.

The chain joins TRBV11-2 to TRBJ1-2; TRBD1 aligns across 8 bases. This CDR3 spans 17 amino acids. V was pared by 1 base and J by 3 bases, with 10 bases of the junction left unmatched. Germline-derived CDR1 and CDR2 are SGHAT and FQNNGV. CDR3 loop: CASSLGLRGRLDYGYTF. The DNA for the CDR3 is TGTGCCAGCAGCTTAGGTCTCAGGGGGCGTTTGGACTATGGCTACACCTTC.

The V gene is TRBV6-1, the J gene TRBJ1-1; D is possibly TRBD1 (6 bases). The CDR3 consists of 11 residues. CDR1 is MNHNS, CDR2 SASEGT, per germline. V was shortened by 2 bases and J by 9 bases, with 7 bases between the two germline ends. For the CDR3, the DNA is TGTGCCAGCAGTGAATGGGGGCAAGCTTTCTTT. Protein sequence: CASSEWGQAFF.

The gene calls are TRBV7-2 and TRBJ1-1, with 7 bases identical to TRBD1. The CDR3 totals 14 residues. Germline CDR1 SGHTA, CDR2 FQGNSA. V lost 5 bases to trimming and J lost 11 bases; unmatched junction nucleotides: 14. DNA of the CDR3: TGTGCCAGCAGCCCGAGAAGGACAGGCGGGGAGGCTTTCTTT. Its translation is CASSPRRTGGEAFF.

This chain links TRBV18 with TRBJ2-3; D is ambiguous. Trimming shortened V by 3 bases and J by 4 bases, and 11 bases separated the two germline ends. The CDR3 covers 14 residues. The germline gives CDR1 KGHSH, CDR2 LQKENI. CDR3 amino acids: CASSPYHGPDTQYF. DNA for the CDR3: TGTGCCAGCTCACCTTACCATGGGCCAGATACGCAGTATTTT. Full variable domain (missing parts from reference TRBV18 and TRBJ2-3): NAGVMQNPRHLVRRRGQEARLRCSPMKGHSHVYWYRQLPEEGLKFMVYLQKENIIDESGMPKERFSAEFPKEGPSILRIQQVVRGDSAAYFCASSPYHGPDTQYFGPGTRLTVL.

The chain employs TRBV27 and TRBJ1-6, with D perhaps TRBD1 (6 bases). The CDR3 contains 16 residues. V was shortened by 5 bases and J by 11 bases, with 22 bases between the two germline ends. Germline-derived CDR1 and CDR2 are MNHEY and SMNVEV (reference sequence). In DNA form, the CDR3 reads TGTGCCAGCAGTACAACCGGACAGTCTCGTTCTCCACCCCTCCACTTT. This encodes CASSTTGQSRSPPLHF.

The chain uses TRBV6-6 and TRBJ1-2; D unclear. The length of the CDR3 is 12 residues. The germline V gene encodes CDR1 MNHNY and CDR2 SVGAGI (reference sequence). Trimming pared 6 bases from V and 4 bases from J, leaving 9 bases between. CDR3 sequence: CASSGALYGYTF. DNA for the CDR3: TGTGCCAGCAGCGGTGCTCTCTATGGCTACACCTTC.

The rearrangement uses TRBV7-9 and TRBJ1-1; 7 bases agree with TRBD1. The CDR3 totals 14 residues. The germline gives CDR1 SEHNR, CDR2 FQNEAQ (reference sequence). V shed 6 bases and J 2 bases; nucleotides not matched to a gene: 6. The DNA for the CDR3 is TGTGCCAGCAGAGACACAGGGGCTAACACTGAAGCTTTCTTT. Translated: CASRDTGANTEAFF.

The chain links TRBV25-1 to TRBJ1-4; 8 bases line up with TRBD1. The CDR3 runs to 15 residues. The germline CDR1 and CDR2 sequences are MGHDK and SYGVNS. J gave up 2 bases and V 6 bases, and 5 bases lay outside the gene matches. CDR3 in DNA: TGTGCCAGCAGCGGCAGGGGGCTGACTAATGAAAAACTGTTTTTT. It yields the protein CASSGRGLTNEKLFF.

This chain connects TRBV29-1 to TRBJ2-3, with a possible D match to TRBD2 (5 bases). V gave up 0 bases and J gave up 2 bases, with 12 bases separating them. Germline values: CDR1 SQVTM, CDR2 ANQGSEA. This CDR3 is built from 15 residues. The CDR3 bases are TGCAGCGTTGAAGATGGAACTAGGTCCACAGATACGCAGTATTTT. Its translation: CSVEDGTRSTDTQYF.

The rearrangement joins TRBV4-1 to TRBJ1-6; D is perhaps TRBD1 (6 bases). CDR3 size: 15 residues. V was pared by 1 base and J by 10 bases, with 14 bases between. Germline-derived CDR1 and CDR2 are MGHRA and YSYEKL. The CDR3 nucleotides read TGCGCCAGCAGCCAAGTGGGCAGGGGTCCGTCACCCCTCCACTTT. Translating it yields CASSQVGRGPSPLHF.